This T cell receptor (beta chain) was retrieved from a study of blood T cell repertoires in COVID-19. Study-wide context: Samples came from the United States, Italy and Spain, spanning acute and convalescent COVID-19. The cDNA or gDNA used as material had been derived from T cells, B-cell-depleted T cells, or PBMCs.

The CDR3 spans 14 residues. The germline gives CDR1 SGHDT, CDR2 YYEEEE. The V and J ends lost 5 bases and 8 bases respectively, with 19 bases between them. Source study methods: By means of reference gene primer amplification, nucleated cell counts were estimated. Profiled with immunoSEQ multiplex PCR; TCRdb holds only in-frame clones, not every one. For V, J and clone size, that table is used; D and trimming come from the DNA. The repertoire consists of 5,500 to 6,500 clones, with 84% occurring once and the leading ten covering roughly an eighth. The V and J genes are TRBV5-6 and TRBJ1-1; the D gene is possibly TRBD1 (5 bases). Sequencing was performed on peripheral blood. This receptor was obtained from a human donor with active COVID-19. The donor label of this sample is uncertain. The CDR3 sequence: CASSRRGLDTEAFF. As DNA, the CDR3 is TGTGCCAGCAGTCGAAGGGGCTTAGATACCGAAGCTTTCTTT.